What follows is one T cell receptor beta chain and its context. This specimen belongs to a study of control samples from healthy donors and cancer patients. CDR1 and CDR2 from the germline V gene are SEHNR and FQNEAQ (reference sequence). Between the trimmed V and J ends, which lost 5 bases and 1 base, there was a span of 11 bases. There are 14 residues in the CDR3. The table came from immunoSEQ multiplex PCR; TCRdb's copy has only in-frame clones and leaves some out. The table shows around 170,000 clones, with 85% to 95% occurring only once. This TCR came from a man aged 25 to 40 in good health. The material sequenced was blood. The rearrangement links TRBV7-9 to TRBJ1-1; TRBD1 is a possible D gene (5 bases). CDR3 bases: TGTGCCAGCAGCCCGGGACGGGGGAACACTGAAGCTTTCTTT. The encoded protein is CASSPGRGNTEAFF.